A single TCR beta chain is shown here with its context. The data were taken from a study of blood T cell repertoires in COVID-19. Whole-study context: The United States, Italy and Spain supplied acute and convalescent COVID-19 samples.

Libraries were prepared by immunoSEQ multiplex PCR; TCRdb keeps only in-frame clonotypes and omits some of them. The sample has about 83,000 clones; more than 85% are singletons. The germline V gene has CDR1 SNHLY and CDR2 FYNNEI. Trimming cost V 4 bases and J 6 bases, with 7 bases left between them. The CDR3 has 13 amino acids. Sequenced material: peripheral blood. The clonotype comes from an older man with active or convalescent COVID-19. This chain joins TRBV2 and TRBJ1-6; D is perhaps TRBD1 (5 bases). The CDR3 DNA sequence: TGTGCCAGCAGTGTCAGGGCTAATTCACCCCTCCACTTT. Translating gives CASSVRANSPLHF.